These T cell receptor beta chains were read from a single sample in a study of human T cells and chemical hapten exposure. TCRdb independently ran MiXCR on the RACE reads; one entry per CDR3 protein. The sample holds around 200,000 distinct CDR3 sequences, about 25% seen once. This sample comprised whole blood, obtained in connection with sensitization to the hapten diphenylcyclopropenone (DPC). All receptors come from a woman in her thirties or forties with alopecia areata. Some clones in this sample may be carry-over from other donors' samples. Both conserved end residues are part of each CDR3. Fields, in order: V gene, J gene, D gene, clone size, CDR3 protein, CDR3 DNA. D genes are given only for firm matches. Clone size appears in some rows only: once, few, many, or a class for an expanded clone.

>TRBV5-1|TRBJ2-5|TRBD2|few
CASHEGLAGGETQYF
TGCGCCAGCCACGAGGGACTAGCGGGAGGAGAGACCCAGTACTTC
>TRBV7-9|TRBJ2-3|-|many
CASSTDPADTQYF
TGTGCCAGCAGCACGGATCCGGCAGATACGCAGTATTTT
>TRBV12-3/TRBV12-4|TRBJ1-1|-|-
CASSLSGVPEAFF
TGTGCCAGCAGTTTATCGGGGGTCCCTGAAGCTTTCTTT
>TRBV7-2|TRBJ2-5|TRBD2|-
CASSLGGLAGVGKETQYF
TGTGCCAGCAGCTTAGGAGGACTAGCGGGAGTAGGGAAAGAGACCCAGTACTTC
>TRBV6-2/TRBV6-3|TRBJ2-7|TRBD1|-
CASSPRQGASYEQYF
TGTGCCAGCAGTCCACGACAGGGAGCCTCCTACGAGCAGTACTTC
>TRBV29-1|TRBJ2-3|TRBD2|few
CSIIAGGGGTDTQYF
TGCAGCATTATAGCGGGAGGCGGTGGCACAGATACGCAGTATTTT
>TRBV20-1|TRBJ2-1|TRBD2|-
CSARDRLAVSYNEQFF
TGCAGTGCTAGAGATAGGCTAGCGGTCTCCTACAATGAGCAGTTCTTC
>TRBV12-3/TRBV12-4|TRBJ1-1|TRBD1|once
CASSFRAGGTEAFF
TGTGCCAGCAGTTTTAGGGCAGGGGGCACTGAAGCTTTCTTT
>TRBV7-9|TRBJ2-5|TRBD2|-
CAAGMGAGRSETQYF
TGTGCCGCGGGGATGGGAGCGGGACGGTCGGAGACCCAGTACTTC
>TRBV7-2|TRBJ2-7|-|-
CASSRGIGGGEQYF
TGTGCCAGCAGCCGCGGGATAGGCGGAGGGGAGCAGTACTTC
>TRBV7-3|TRBJ2-1|-|-
CASSLGSRAEQFF
TGTGCCAGCAGCTTAGGCTCCAGAGCGGAGCAGTTCTTC
>TRBV12-3/TRBV12-4|TRBJ1-6|TRBD1|few
CASSLGQGVGSPLHF
TGTGCCAGCAGTTTAGGACAGGGGGTCGGATCACCCCTCCACTTT
>TRBV11-1|TRBJ2-1|-|many
CASSFAGNEQFF
TGTGCCAGCAGCTTCGCCGGTAATGAGCAGTTCTTC
>TRBV6-2/TRBV6-3|TRBJ2-7|TRBD2|-
CASSPGGDYEQYF
TGTGCCAGCAGTCCCGGGGGGGACTACGAGCAGTACTTC
>TRBV6-2/TRBV6-3|TRBJ2-7|TRBD2|-
CASSGRTSGVWQYF
TGTGCCAGCAGTGGGAGGACTAGCGGAGTGTGGCAGTACTTC
>TRBV7-9|TRBJ1-4|-|few
CASSLSWELGGKLFF
TGTGCCAGCAGCTTATCCTGGGAGCTAGGGGGAAAACTGTTTTTT
>TRBV3-1|TRBJ1-2|-|-
CASSQITNYGYTF
TGTGCCAGCAGCCAGATTACTAACTATGGCTACACCTTC
>TRBV7-9|TRBJ2-4|-|-
CASSLGEAKNIQYF
TGTGCCAGCAGCTTAGGGGAAGCCAAAAACATTCAGTACTTC
>TRBV20-1|TRBJ1-5|-|few
CSAIRGPSNQPQHF
TGCAGTGCTATTCGGGGTCCTAGCAATCAGCCCCAGCATTTT
>TRBV6-2/TRBV6-3|TRBJ2-3|-|-
CASSYLISGDTQYF
TGTGCCAGCAGTTACCTCATCTCTGGCGATACGCAGTATTTT